The clone carrying this TCR beta chain is deemed medium-sized. Antigen specificity is unknown. The V gene's germline CDR1 is SEHNR and CDR2 FQNEAQ (reference sequence). The trim removed 2 bases at V and 7 bases at J, leaving 10 bases unmatched. This CDR3 is built from 15 residues. This sample was included in a study of OX40 agonist ivuxolimab in advanced cancers. Study details: Prior checkpoint blockade (anti-PD-1, anti-PD-L1 or anti-CTLA-4) was permitted; less than 45% had it.

Libraries were prepared by immunoSEQ multiplex PCR; TCRdb keeps only in-frame clonotypes and omits some of them. Of more than 25,000 clones in the sample, roughly 88% were seen once. Autoimmune disease history or systemic immunosuppression meant exclusion. General study findings and limits: The study found that CD8+ T cells averaged more expanded clones than CD4+. Among some nonresponders, normalized T-cell clonal expansion was also low.

The source was CD4+ or CD8+ T cells sorted from blood, collected in a trial of the OX40 agonist ivuxolimab. The TCR comes from an adult with an advanced solid tumor such as melanoma, head and neck, liver or kidney cancer. The V gene is TRBV7-9, the J gene TRBJ1-1, with 7 nucleotides matching TRBD1. CDR3 sequence (DNA): TGTGCCAGCAGCTTAAACCTCGGGACAGCGAATGAAGCTTTCTTT. Residues: CASSLNLGTANEAFF.